One and the same sample provided the 18 T cell receptor beta chains below, sequenced in a study of blood T cell repertoires in COVID-19. The table came from immunoSEQ multiplex PCR; TCRdb's copy has only in-frame clones and leaves some out. The sample lists 180,000 or so clones; about 90% were seen once. The sequenced material came from peripheral blood. The receptors stem from a man aged 40-55 years with active or convalescent COVID-19.

V gene TRBV5-1 combines with J gene TRBJ2-5; weak D call: TRBD1 (6 bases). Germline V gene sequence: CDR1 SGHRS, CDR2 YFSETQ. The V end was cut by 0 bases, the J end by 3 bases, with 9 bases between. This CDR3 is 14 amino acids long. The CDR3 region is CASSLGRGKETQYF. The CDR3 nucleotides are TGCGCCAGCAGCTTGGGCAGGGGTAAAGAGACCCAGTACTTC. Filled out from reference TRBV5-1 and TRBJ2-5, the complete variable domain reads KAGVTQTPRYLIKTRGQQVTLSCSPISGHRSVSWYQQTPGQGLQFLFEYFSETQRNKGNFPGRFSGRQFSNSRSEMNVSTLELGDSALYLCASSLGRGKETQYFGPGTRLLVL.

The rearrangement joins TRBV11-2 to TRBJ1-2, with 9 bases aligning to TRBD1. J lost 6 bases, V lost 6 bases, and 5 bases had no gene match. The CDR3 runs to 13 residues. The germline V gene encodes CDR1 SGHAT and CDR2 FQNNGV. The CDR3 coding sequence is TGTGCCAGCAGACGGGACAGGGATGATGGCTACACCTTC. It yields the protein CASRRDRDDGYTF.

This chain links TRBV20-1 with TRBJ1-5, with 9 bases lining up with TRBD1. V gave up 6 bases and J gave up 16 bases; unmatched junction bases: 10. The CDR3 spans 11 residues. Germline lookup yields CDR1 DFQATT and CDR2 SNEGSKA (reference sequence). The CDR3 sequence: CSAIQGALHHF. The CDR3 coding sequence is TGCAGTGCAATACAGGGGGCCCTCCATCATTTT.

The chain couples TRBV9 to TRBJ1-5; perhaps TRBD1 as D (5 bases). Trimming shortened V by 3 bases and J by 6 bases, and 10 bases separated the two germline ends. CDR3 length: 13 residues. Germline V gene data show CDR1 as SGDLS and CDR2 as YYNGEE. As DNA, the CDR3 is TGTGCCAGCAGCGCCCAGGGAGGTCAGCCCCAGCATTTT. It is translated as CASSAQGGQPQHF.

The table lists this clone with a count of one. V gene TRBV2 combines with J gene TRBJ1-2; D gene unclear. The CDR3 contains 13 residues. With 4 bases removed from V and 4 bases from J, the gap between germline ends came to 10 bases. From germline, CDR1 is SNHLY and CDR2 FYNNEI. CDR3: CASSVKQIYGYTF. As DNA, the CDR3 is TGTGCCAGCAGTGTTAAACAGATCTATGGCTACACCTTC.

J is TRBJ1-2 and V is TRBV13; the D gene is possibly TRBD1 (6 bases). The ends were cut back, 8 bases at V and 2 bases at J, with 18 bases in the middle. Germline-derived CDR1 and CDR2 are PRHDT and FYEKMQ (reference sequence). This CDR3 is 15 amino acids long. The CDR3 spells CASRGGGRANYGYTF. CDR3 DNA: TGTGCCAGCCGCGGGGGGGGCAGGGCAAACTATGGCTACACCTTC.

V gene TRBV6-2 or TRBV6-3 combines with J gene TRBJ1-2; D gene unclear. CDR3 length equals 14 residues. Germline CDR1 MNHEY, CDR2 SVGEGT. V was cut by 0 bases and J by 4 bases, with 9 bases left in between. In DNA form, the CDR3 reads TGTGCCAGCAGTTACTCGCTCACACGCTATGGCTACACCTTC. Translated: CASSYSLTRYGYTF.

The genes are TRBV7-8 and TRBJ2-2, with 9 bases that match TRBD2. Germline trimming cut 1 base from V and 3 bases from J; bases unmatched to any gene: 6. CDR1 SGHVS and CDR2 FQNEAQ come from the germline V gene. This CDR3 comprises 17 residues. CDR3: CASSLDGGGAYTGELFF. Written as DNA, the CDR3 is TGTGCCAGCAGCTTAGACGGCGGGGGGGCATACACCGGGGAGCTGTTTTTT.

J is TRBJ2-3 and V is TRBV3-1 (or the pseudogene TRBV3-2); tentatively, D is TRBD2 (5 bases). Per the germline V gene, CDR1 is LGHDT and CDR2 is YNNKEL (reference sequence). This CDR3 has 13 residues. Trimming cost V 6 bases and J 6 bases, with 13 bases left between them. CDR3 loop: CASSALPGDTQYF. In DNA, the CDR3 is TGTGCCAGCAGTGCTCTCCCGGGGGATACGCAGTATTTT.

V is TRBV2 and J is TRBJ2-7; 8 bases match TRBD1. This CDR3 has 13 residues. V shed 6 bases, J shed 6 bases, and the junction held 7 bases outside the gene matches. CDR1 SNHLY and CDR2 FYNNEI come from the germline V gene. The CDR3 loop reads CASSLQGASEQYF. The CDR3 DNA follows: TGTGCCAGCAGCCTGCAGGGGGCGAGCGAGCAGTACTTC.

The chain recombines TRBV6-2 or TRBV6-3 with TRBJ1-1; weak D call: TRBD1 (6 bases). The V end was cut by 5 bases, the J end by 5 bases, with 12 bases between. The CDR3 length is 13 residues. Germline loops: CDR1 MNHEY, CDR2 SVGEGT. Here the CDR3 reads CASSGPRGTEAFF. The CDR3, as DNA: TGTGCCAGCAGTGGCCCCAGGGGAACTGAAGCTTTCTTT.

This CDR3 is CASSEISGGPYNEQFF. The CDR3 bases are TGTGCCAGCAGTGAAATCAGCGGGGGACCCTACAATGAGCAGTTCTTC. The J gene is TRBJ2-1, the V gene TRBV6-1, with TRBD2 matching 8 bases. With V trimmed by 2 bases and J by 2 bases, 5 bases remained unmatched. This CDR3 is built from 16 residues. Germline-derived CDR1 and CDR2 are MNHNS and SASEGT.

The chain carries TRBV24-1 and TRBJ2-3, with a weak D call TRBD1 (6 bases). V was clipped by 1 base and J by 4 bases, with 14 bases between them. From germline, CDR1 is KGHDR and CDR2 SFDVKD. The CDR3 totals 16 residues. The CDR3 DNA follows: TGTGCCACCAGTGATTTACGGACAGCTCCTCCAGATACGCAGTATTTT. This gives the protein CATSDLRTAPPDTQYF.

The genes are TRBV7-9 and TRBJ1-1; 7 bases match TRBD1. Germline lookup yields CDR1 SEHNR and CDR2 FQNEAQ (reference sequence). V lost 5 bases to trimming and J lost 4 bases; unmatched junction nucleotides: 7. The CDR3 is 14 amino acids. DNA of the CDR3: TGTGCCAGCAGCACAACAGGGGTTTCCACTGAAGCTTTCTTT. This gives the protein CASSTTGVSTEAFF.

This chain links TRBV9 with TRBJ2-7; 9 bases map to TRBD1. V shed 0 bases and J 5 bases; nucleotides not matched to a gene: 6. The CDR3 spans 15 residues. The germline gives CDR1 SGDLS, CDR2 YYNGEE. For the CDR3, the DNA is TGTGCCAGCAGCGTAGGGTACAGGGGGCGCGACGAGCAGTACTTC. The encoded protein is CASSVGYRGRDEQYF.

J is TRBJ1-2 and V is TRBV4-1; 11 bases map to TRBD1. There are 18 residues in the CDR3. V dropped 4 bases and J dropped 6; count of bases not matched to a gene: 16. The germline V gene encodes CDR1 MGHRA and CDR2 YSYEKL. CDR3 DNA: TGCGCCAGCAGCCGACGTTTGGCGGGACAGGGGGGGTATCATGGCTACACCTTC. Translated, it gives CASSRRLAGQGGYHGYTF.

The CDR3 region is CASKYRDDYGYTF. The CDR3 DNA reads as TGTGCCAGCAAATACAGGGATGACTATGGCTACACCTTC. The J gene is TRBJ1-2, the V gene TRBV6-5, with D possibly TRBD1 on 6 matching bases. V was trimmed by 7 bases and J by 3 bases, leaving 12 bases between them. Per the germline V gene, CDR1 is MNHEY and CDR2 is SVGAGI. This CDR3 has 13 residues.

This chain joins TRBV4-1 and TRBJ1-5, with 8 bases aligning to TRBD1. From germline, CDR1 is MGHRA and CDR2 YSYEKL. The ends lost 0 bases at V and 7 bases at J; junction bases unmatched: 8. The CDR3 has 16 residues. The DNA for the CDR3 is TGCGCCAGCAGCCAAGAGTCGTCAGGGGGCTGGCAGCCCCAGCATTTT. This sequence encodes CASSQESSGGWQPQHF.